This TCR beta chain was profiled in a study of cytomegalovirus exposure and HLA in healthy donors. Findings and limits, study-wide: Using the classifier, cytomegalovirus status was reportedly diagnosed with high specificity and sensitivity. The CMV antigen specificity of a few CMV-associated chains was confirmed through in vitro analysis. Most TCRs appeared rarely, but some public TCRs recurred in many donors. Cytomegalovirus-associated TCR beta chains were listed, numbering 150 to 200.

This clone was recorded once. The antigen remains unidentified. Sequencing was performed with immunoSEQ multiplex PCR; in TCRdb, only in-frame clones are kept and a portion is missing. The table shows some 130,000 clones, with 80% to 90% occurring only once. Germline V lookup: CDR1 SNHLY, CDR2 FYNNEI. There are 13 residues in the CDR3. Trimming left V 1 base short and J 4 bases short, with 7 bases between. This rearrangement joins TRBV2 to TRBJ1-2, with no clear D. The source material was PBMCs. This TCR derives from a woman aged 18-30 years in good health and CMV-seronegative. CDR3: CASSEGRPYGYTF. CDR3 DNA sequence: TGTGCCAGCAGTGAAGGCAGGCCCTATGGCTACACCTTC. The full variable domain, rest sourced from reference TRBV2 and TRBJ1-2, is EPEVTQTPSHQVTQMGQEVILRCVPISNHLYFYWYRQILGQKVEFLVSFYNNEISEKSEIFDDQFSVERPDGSNFTLKIRSTKLEDSAMYFCASSEGRPYGYTFGSGTRLTVV.